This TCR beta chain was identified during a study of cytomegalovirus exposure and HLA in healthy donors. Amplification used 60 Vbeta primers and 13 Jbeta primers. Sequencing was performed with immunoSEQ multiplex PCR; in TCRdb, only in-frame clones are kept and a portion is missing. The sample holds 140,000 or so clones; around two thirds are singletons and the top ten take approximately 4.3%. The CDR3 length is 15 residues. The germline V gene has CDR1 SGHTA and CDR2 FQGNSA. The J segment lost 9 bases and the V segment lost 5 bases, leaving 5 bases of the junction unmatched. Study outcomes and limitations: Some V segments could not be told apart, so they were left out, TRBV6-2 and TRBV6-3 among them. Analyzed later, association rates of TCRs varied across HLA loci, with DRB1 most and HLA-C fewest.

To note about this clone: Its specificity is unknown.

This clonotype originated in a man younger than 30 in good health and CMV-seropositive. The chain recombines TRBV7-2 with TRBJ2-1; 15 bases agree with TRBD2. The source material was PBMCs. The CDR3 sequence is CASSPRGLAGGEQFF. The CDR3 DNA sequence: TGTGCCAGCAGCCCGAGGGGACTAGCGGGGGGTGAGCAGTTCTTC. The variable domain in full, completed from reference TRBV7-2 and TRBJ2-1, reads GAGVSQSPSNKVTEKGKDVELRCDPISGHTALYWYRQSLGQGLEFLIYFQGNSAPDKSGLPSDRFSAERTGGSVSTLTIQRTQQEDSAVYLCASSPRGLAGGEQFFGPGTRLTVL.